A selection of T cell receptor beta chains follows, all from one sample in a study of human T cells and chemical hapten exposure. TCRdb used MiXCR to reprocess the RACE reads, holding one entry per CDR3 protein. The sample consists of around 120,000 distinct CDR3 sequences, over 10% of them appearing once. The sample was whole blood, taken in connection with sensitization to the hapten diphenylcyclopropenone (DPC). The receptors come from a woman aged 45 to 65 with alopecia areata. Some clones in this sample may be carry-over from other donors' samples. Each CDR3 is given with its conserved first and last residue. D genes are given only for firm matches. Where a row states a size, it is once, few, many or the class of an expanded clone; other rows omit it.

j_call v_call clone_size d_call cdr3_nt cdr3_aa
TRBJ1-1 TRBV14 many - TGTGCCAGCAGCCAAGACATGAACACTGAAGCTTTCTTT CASSQDMNTEAFF
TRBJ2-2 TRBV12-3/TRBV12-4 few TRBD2 TGTGCCAGCAGTTTAGGGGGACTAGCTCTAAACACCGGGGAGCTGTTTTTT CASSLGGLALNTGELFF
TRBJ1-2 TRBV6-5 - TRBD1 TGTGCCAGCAGTTACGCCCCCGGGACAGGGTATGGCTACACCTTC CASSYAPGTGYGYTF
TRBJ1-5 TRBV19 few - TGTGCCAGTAGTCCCTTAAGAGGACAGACTAATCAGCCCCAGCATTTT CASSPLRGQTNQPQHF
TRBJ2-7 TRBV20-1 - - TGCAGTGCTAGAATGGTTAGGGGGGCCTCCCACGAGCAGTACTTC CSARMVRGASHEQYF
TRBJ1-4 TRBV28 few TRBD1 TGTGCCAGCAGCCACTTCGGACAGGGGGCGGGAGAAAAACTGTTTTTT CASSHFGQGAGEKLFF
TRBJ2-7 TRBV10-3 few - TGTGCCATCAGTGAGCCGCAAGGGATGGGCTGGAACTACGAGCAGTACTTC CAISEPQGMGWNYEQYF
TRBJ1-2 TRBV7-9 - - TGTGCCAGCAGCCCTACAGGACTAACTAACTATGGCTACACCTTC CASSPTGLTNYGYTF
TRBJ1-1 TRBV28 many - TGTGCCAGCAGCTTAGGCGGGAACACTGAAGCTTTCTTT CASSLGGNTEAFF
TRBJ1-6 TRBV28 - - TGTGCCAGCAGCCCAGTCGGACGGAGGCATAATTCACCCCTCCACTTT CASSPVGRRHNSPLHF
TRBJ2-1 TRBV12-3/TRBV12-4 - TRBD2 TGTGCCAGCGGGAGGGATTACAATGAGCAGTTCTTC CASGRDYNEQFF
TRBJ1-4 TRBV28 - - TGTGCCAGTCAACCAAGACAGGATAGGATTGAAAAACTGTTTTTT CASQPRQDRIEKLFF
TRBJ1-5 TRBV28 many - TGTGCCAGCAGTTCGCCTGGAGGGGTACCCGTCAATCAGCCCCAGCATTTT CASSSPGGVPVNQPQHF
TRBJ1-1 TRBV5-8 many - TGTGCCAGCAGCTTGGGGTTTTTGAACACTGAAGCTTTCTTT CASSLGFLNTEAFF
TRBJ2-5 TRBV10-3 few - TGTGCCATCAAGTTAGGCGCGACTCAAGAGACCCAGTACTTC CAIKLGATQETQYF
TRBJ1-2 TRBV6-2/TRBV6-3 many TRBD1 TGTGCCAGCTGGACAGGGGATGGCTACACCTTC CASWTGDGYTF
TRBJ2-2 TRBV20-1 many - TGCAGTGCTAGTCGGGGACTTTCCGGGGAGCTGTTTTTT CSASRGLSGELFF
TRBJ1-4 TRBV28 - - TGTGCCTCTATGAGACGAAGTGAAAAACTGTTTTTT CASMRRSEKLFF
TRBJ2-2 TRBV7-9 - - TGTGCCAGCAGCTTACGGATCCACACCGGGGAGCTGTTTTTT CASSLRIHTGELFF
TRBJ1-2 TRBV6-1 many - TGTGCCAGCAGTGAAGGGACAGCCTATGGCTACACCTTC CASSEGTAYGYTF
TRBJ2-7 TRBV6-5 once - TGTGCCAGCAGTTACTCGAGAAGGCTAGGGAGCTCCTACGAGCAGTACTTC CASSYSRRLGSSYEQYF
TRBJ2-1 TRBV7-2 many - TGTGCCAGCAGCCACTCCAGGTGGGGGGAGCAGTTCTTC CASSHSRWGEQFF
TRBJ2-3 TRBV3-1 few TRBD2 TGTGCCAGCAGCCCTGGACTAGCGGGAGGTATGGATACGCAGTATTTT CASSPGLAGGMDTQYF
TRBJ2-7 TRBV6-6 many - TGTGCCAGCAGTCCCCAGTCCTACGAGCAGTACTTC CASSPQSYEQYF
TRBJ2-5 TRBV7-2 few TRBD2 TGTGCCAGCAGCTTACAATCCAGCGGGGCTGTATCGGGGACCCAGTACTTC CASSLQSSGAVSGTQYF
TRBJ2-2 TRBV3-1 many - TGTGCCAGCAGCCAAGTGGGCGGGGAGCTGTTTTTT CASSQVGGELFF
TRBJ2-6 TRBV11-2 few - TGTGCCAGCAGCCTAGGGAACAGGGACAACTCTGGGGCCAACGTCCTGACTTTC CASSLGNRDNSGANVLTF
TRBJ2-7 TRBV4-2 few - TGTGCCAGCAGCCAAGAGGGGGCGACTAGTTCTATCTACGAGCAGTACTTC CASSQEGATSSIYEQYF
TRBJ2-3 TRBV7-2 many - TGTGCCAGCAGCTTAGCAGGGATCACCTACAGCACAGATACGCAGTATTTT CASSLAGITYSTDTQYF
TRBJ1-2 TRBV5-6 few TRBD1 TGTGCCAGCAGCCCAGGGATGACAGGGCACTATGGCTACACCTTC CASSPGMTGHYGYTF
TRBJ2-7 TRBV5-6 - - TGTGCCAGCAGCTTGACGCCGATCTACGAGCAGTACTTC CASSLTPIYEQYF
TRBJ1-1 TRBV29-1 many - TGCAGCGTTGTCTTGCAGCCTTCGAACACTGAAGCTTTCTTT CSVVLQPSNTEAFF
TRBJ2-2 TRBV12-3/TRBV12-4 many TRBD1 TGTGCCAGCAGCGGGACAGCCTACACCGGGGAGCTGTTTTTT CASSGTAYTGELFF
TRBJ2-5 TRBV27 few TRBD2 TGTGCCAGCAGTTTATATGGGGAGGGAGCAGAGACCCAGTACTTC CASSLYGEGAETQYF
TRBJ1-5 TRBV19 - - TGTGCCAGTATGACAGGTATAGGGCAGCCCCAGCATTTT CASMTGIGQPQHF
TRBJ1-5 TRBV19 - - TGTGCCAGTACCCTGGGGGGTTATGGCAATCAGCCCCAGCATTTT CASTLGGYGNQPQHF
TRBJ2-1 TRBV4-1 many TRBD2 TGCGCCAGCAGCCAAGTCTTCGGGGGGGCCCATTATGAGCAGTTCTTC CASSQVFGGAHYEQFF
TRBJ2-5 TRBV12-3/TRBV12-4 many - TGTGCCAGCAGTTTAGCCTTAGAGCAAGAGACCCAGTACTTC CASSLALEQETQYF
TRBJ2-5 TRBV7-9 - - TGTGCCTTCCCGAGCGGGCACCAAGAGACCCAGTACTTC CAFPSGHQETQYF
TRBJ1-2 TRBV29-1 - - TGCAGCGTTGACAGGGGCAACACTGGTGGCTACACCTTC CSVDRGNTGGYTF
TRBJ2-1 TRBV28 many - TGTGCCAGTAATTTTGCGGGGTACTACAATGAGCAGTTCTTC CASNFAGYYNEQFF
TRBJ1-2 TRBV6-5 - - TGTGCCAGCAGTTACTGGCGGGGCAACTATGGCTACACCTTC CASSYWRGNYGYTF
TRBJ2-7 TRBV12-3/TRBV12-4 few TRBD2 TGTGCCAGCAGTTCCGGGAGGGGGACATCCTCCTACGAGCAGTACTTC CASSSGRGTSSYEQYF
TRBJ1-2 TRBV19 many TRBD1 TGTGCCAGTTCCTATGGGACAGGGTGGGACTATGGCTACACCTTC CASSYGTGWDYGYTF
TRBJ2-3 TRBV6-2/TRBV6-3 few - TGTGCCAGCAGTTACGCGACTCGCACAGATACGCAGTATTTT CASSYATRTDTQYF
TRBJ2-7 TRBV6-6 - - TGTGCCAGCAGTTACTCAGGGTACCCCTACGAGCAGTACTTC CASSYSGYPYEQYF
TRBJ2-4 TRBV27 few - TGTGCCAGCAGTATAGCACAGGGAGCCAAAAACATTCAGTACTTC CASSIAQGAKNIQYF
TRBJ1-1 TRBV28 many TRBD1 TGTGCCAGCAGTACCCTTGACAGGGTGACCACTGAAGCTTTCTTT CASSTLDRVTTEAFF
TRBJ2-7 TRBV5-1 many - TGCGCCAGCATGGGAAACTCCTACGAGCAGTACTTC CASMGNSYEQYF
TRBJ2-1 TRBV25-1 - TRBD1 TGTACCAGCAGTGGCTCGGGACAGGGGTTCTACAATGAGCAGTTCTTC CTSSGSGQGFYNEQFF
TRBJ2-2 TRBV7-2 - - TGTGCCAGCAGCTTTTTTGGCGGGAACACCGGGGAGCTGTTTTTT CASSFFGGNTGELFF